This TCR beta chain is drawn from a study of blood T cell repertoires in COVID-19. Study-wide context: Whether acute or convalescent, the COVID-19 samples came from the United States, Italy and Spain.

Recruitment covered 25 or so US areas and drew participants whose ages spanned about 18 to 100 years. The study recruited exposed participants who had met a COVID-19 case within 2 weeks before entry. Germline CDR1 reads MNHEY; CDR2 reads SMNVEV (reference sequence). Trimming took 7 bases from V and 4 from J; bases not matched to a gene: 9. The CDR3 covers 16 residues. Per the authors' pipeline: From reference gene primer amplification, estimates of nucleated cell counts were derived. Profiling relied on immunoSEQ multiplex PCR, and the TCRdb table lists in-frame clones only, not all of them. The V and J calls and the clone size are those of that table, but D and trimming were determined from the DNA. The table includes some 270,000 clones, roughly 90% detected once.

Input material: PBMCs or T cells enriched from blood (not recorded which). This receptor was taken from a man in his forties who had been exposed to COVID-19. J is TRBJ2-2 and V is TRBV27, with 10 bases identical to TRBD1. The CDR3 loop is CASTSWGQGSTGELFF. CDR3 DNA: TGTGCCAGCACCAGTTGGGGACAGGGGAGCACCGGGGAGCTGTTTTTT.